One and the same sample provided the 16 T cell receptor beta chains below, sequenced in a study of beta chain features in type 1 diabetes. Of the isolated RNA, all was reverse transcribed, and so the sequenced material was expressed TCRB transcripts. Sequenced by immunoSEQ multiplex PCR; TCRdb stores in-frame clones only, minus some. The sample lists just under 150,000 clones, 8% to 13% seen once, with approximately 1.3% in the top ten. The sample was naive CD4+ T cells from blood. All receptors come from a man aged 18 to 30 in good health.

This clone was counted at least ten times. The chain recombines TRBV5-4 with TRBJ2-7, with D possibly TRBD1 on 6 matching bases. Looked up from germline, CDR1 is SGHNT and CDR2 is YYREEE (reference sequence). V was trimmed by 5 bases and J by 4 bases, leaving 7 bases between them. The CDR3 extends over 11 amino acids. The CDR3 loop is CASSTGYEQYF. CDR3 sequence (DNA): TGTGCCAGCAGTACAGGGTACGAGCAGTACTTC.

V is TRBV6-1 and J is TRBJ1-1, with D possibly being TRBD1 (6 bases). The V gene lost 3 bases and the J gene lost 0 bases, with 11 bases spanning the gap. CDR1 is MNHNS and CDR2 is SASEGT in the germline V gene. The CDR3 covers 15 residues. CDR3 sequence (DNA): TGTGCCAGCAGTGACAGGGGAACCATGAACACTGAAGCTTTCTTT. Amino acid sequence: CASSDRGTMNTEAFF.

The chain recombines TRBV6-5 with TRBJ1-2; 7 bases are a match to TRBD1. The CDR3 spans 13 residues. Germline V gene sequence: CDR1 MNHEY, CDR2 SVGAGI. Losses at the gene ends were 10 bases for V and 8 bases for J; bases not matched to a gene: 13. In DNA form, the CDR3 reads TGTGCCACCACGACCCACAGGGGACAAGGCTACACCTTC. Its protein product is CATTTHRGQGYTF.

The CDR3 reads CASMKGDSDEKLFF. In nucleotides, the CDR3 is TGTGCCAGCATGAAGGGGGATAGCGATGAAAAACTGTTTTTT. The V and J genes are TRBV6-5 and TRBJ1-4; TRBD1 is a possible D gene (6 bases). The CDR3 runs 14 residues. Germline V CDR1 and CDR2: MNHEY, SVGAGI. V was clipped by 7 bases and J by 6 bases, with 15 bases between them.

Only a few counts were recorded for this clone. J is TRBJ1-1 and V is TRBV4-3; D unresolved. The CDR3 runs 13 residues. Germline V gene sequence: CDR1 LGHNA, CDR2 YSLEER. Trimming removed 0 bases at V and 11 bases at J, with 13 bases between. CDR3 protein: CASSQERLGGAFF. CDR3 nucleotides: TGCGCCAGCAGCCAAGAACGGCTCGGAGGGGCTTTCTTT.

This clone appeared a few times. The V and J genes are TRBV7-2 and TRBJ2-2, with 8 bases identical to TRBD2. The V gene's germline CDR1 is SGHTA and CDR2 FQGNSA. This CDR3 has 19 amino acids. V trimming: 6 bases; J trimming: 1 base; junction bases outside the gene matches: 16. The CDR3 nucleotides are TGTGCCAGCAGTTCAGGGAGGGTCCCTGCGGGGGGGAACACCGGGGAGCTGTTTTTT. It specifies CASSSGRVPAGGNTGELFF. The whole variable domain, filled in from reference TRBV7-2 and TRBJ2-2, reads GAGVSQSPSNKVTEKGKDVELRCDPISGHTALYWYRQSLGQGLEFLIYFQGNSAPDKSGLPSDRFSAERTGGSVSTLTIQRTQQEDSAVYLCASSSGRVPAGGNTGELFFGEGSRLTVL.

The CDR3 coding sequence is TGCAGCGTTTCCGGGACAGGGGTCGCCTTTGGAGGCGAGCAGTACTTC. Translating gives CSVSGTGVAFGGEQYF. V and J are TRBV29-1 and TRBJ2-7; TRBD1 aligns across 10 bases. This CDR3 has 16 residues. The junction had 16 bases not matched to a gene; V was cut back by 5 bases and J by 6 bases. In germline, CDR1 is SQVTM, CDR2 ANQGSEA.

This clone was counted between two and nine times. The CDR3 nucleotides are TGTGCCAGCAGCCGAAAACAGGGTTGGAATCAGCCCCAGCATTTT. It translates to CASSRKQGWNQPQHF. The rearrangement uses TRBV7-3 and TRBJ1-5; a weak D match, TRBD1 (6 bases). Between the trimmed V and J ends, which lost 5 bases and 4 bases, there was a span of 15 bases. The length of the CDR3 is 15 residues. Germline V lookup: CDR1 SGHTA, CDR2 FQGTGA.

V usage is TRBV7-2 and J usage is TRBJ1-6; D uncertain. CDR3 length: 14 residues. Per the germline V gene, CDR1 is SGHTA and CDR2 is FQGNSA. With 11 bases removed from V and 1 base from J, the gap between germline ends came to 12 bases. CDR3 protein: CARSGASYNSPLHF. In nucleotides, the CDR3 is TGTGCCCGCTCAGGTGCATCCTATAATTCACCCCTCCACTTT.

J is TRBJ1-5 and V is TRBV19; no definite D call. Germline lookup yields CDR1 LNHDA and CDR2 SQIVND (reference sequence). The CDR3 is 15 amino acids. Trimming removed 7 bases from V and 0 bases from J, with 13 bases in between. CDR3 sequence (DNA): TGTGCCAGTACGGATGTCGGGAATAGCAATCAGCCCCAGCATTTT. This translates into CASTDVGNSNQPQHF.

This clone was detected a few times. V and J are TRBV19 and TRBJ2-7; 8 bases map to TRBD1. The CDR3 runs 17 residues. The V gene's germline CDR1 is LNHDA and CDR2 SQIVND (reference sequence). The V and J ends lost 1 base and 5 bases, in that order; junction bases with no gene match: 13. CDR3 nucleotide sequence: TGTGCCAGTAGTATAGTAAGAGGGCCAGGGGGCAGGAACGAGCAGTACTTC. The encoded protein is CASSIVRGPGGRNEQYF.

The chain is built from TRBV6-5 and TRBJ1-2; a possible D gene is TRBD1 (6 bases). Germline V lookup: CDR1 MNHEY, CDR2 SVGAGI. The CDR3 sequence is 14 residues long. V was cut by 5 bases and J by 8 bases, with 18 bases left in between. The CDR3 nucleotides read TGTGCCAGCAGTACACGGACAGCGGCCCAAGGCTACACCTTC. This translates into CASSTRTAAQGYTF.

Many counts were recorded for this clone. CDR3 coding DNA: TGTGCCAGCAGCTTGAATGAGTCACCCCTCCACTTT. It yields the protein CASSLNESPLHF. The rearrangement links TRBV5-4 to TRBJ1-6, with D hard to call. The V gene lost 1 base and the J gene lost 10 bases, with 6 bases spanning the gap. The CDR3 consists of 12 residues. The germline gives CDR1 SGHNT, CDR2 YYREEE (reference sequence).

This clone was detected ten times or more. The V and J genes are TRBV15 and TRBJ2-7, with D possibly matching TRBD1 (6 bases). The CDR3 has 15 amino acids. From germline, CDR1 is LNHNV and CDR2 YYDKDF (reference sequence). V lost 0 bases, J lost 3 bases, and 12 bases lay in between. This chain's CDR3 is CATSRDPGQSYEQYF. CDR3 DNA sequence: TGTGCCACCAGCAGAGATCCGGGACAAAGCTACGAGCAGTACTTC.

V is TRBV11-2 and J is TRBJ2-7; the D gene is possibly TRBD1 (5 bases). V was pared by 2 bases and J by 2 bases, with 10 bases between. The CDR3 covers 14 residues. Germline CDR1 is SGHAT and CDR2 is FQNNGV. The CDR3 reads CASSLLDMAYEQYF. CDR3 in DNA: TGTGCCAGCAGCTTACTGGACATGGCCTACGAGCAGTACTTC.

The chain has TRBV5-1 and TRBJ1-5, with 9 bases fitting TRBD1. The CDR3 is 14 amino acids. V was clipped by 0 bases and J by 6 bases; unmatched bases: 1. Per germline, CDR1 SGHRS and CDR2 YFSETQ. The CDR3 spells CASSLGTGVQPQHF. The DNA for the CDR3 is TGCGCCAGCAGCTTGGGGACAGGGGTTCAGCCCCAGCATTTT.